A single sample is the source of the 28 T cell receptor beta chains below, sequenced in a study of cytomegalovirus exposure and HLA in healthy donors. PCR used 60 Vbeta primers and 13 Jbeta primers. TCRdb keeps only in-frame clones here, not all; method: immunoSEQ multiplex PCR. The sample contains approximately 190,000 clones, 83% of which appear only once. Sequencing was carried out using PBMCs. Receptors were obtained from a man in his forties in good health and CMV-seropositive.

The chain employs TRBV11-2 and TRBJ2-7; 10 nucleotides match TRBD2. The CDR3 consists of 15 residues. V was pared by 6 bases and J by 4 bases, with 9 bases of the junction left unmatched. Germline assignment: CDR1 SGHAT and CDR2 FQNNGV. The CDR3, as DNA: TGTGCCAGCAGTCACCGAAGACTAGCGGGTTACGAGCAGTACTTC. This translates into CASSHRRLAGYEQYF.

The chain is built from TRBV29-1 and TRBJ2-3; maybe TRBD2 (7 bases). Germline CDR1 is SQVTM and CDR2 is ANQGSEA. Deletions cut 2 bases from V and 4 bases from J, with 16 bases between. This CDR3 has 15 amino acids. The CDR3 protein is CSVETGAGAPDTQYF. CDR3 bases: TGCAGCGTTGAAACGGGGGCGGGAGCCCCAGATACGCAGTATTTT.

V usage is TRBV11-2 and J usage is TRBJ2-2; possible D gene TRBD2, 6 bases. Deletions cut 1 base from V and 3 bases from J, with 6 bases between. This CDR3 contains 14 residues. The germline CDR1 and CDR2 sequences are SGHAT and FQNNGV. CDR3 loop: CASSLAGDTGELFF. The DNA of the CDR3 is TGTGCCAGCAGCTTAGCGGGAGACACCGGGGAGCTGTTTTTT. The full variable domain, completed using reference TRBV11-2 and TRBJ2-2, is EAGVAQSPRYKIIEKRQSVAFWCNPISGHATLYWYQQILGQGPKLLIQFQNNGVVDDSQLPKDRFSAERLKGVDSTLKIQPAKLEDSAVYLCASSLAGDTGELFFGEGSRLTVL.

This clone was recorded a few times. The chain combines TRBV28 with TRBJ2-6; possibly TRBD2 for D (5 bases). Germline V gene lookup returns CDR1 MDHEN and CDR2 SYDVKM. V was clipped by 3 bases and J by 4 bases, with 16 bases between them. CDR3 size: 17 residues. The CDR3 region has the DNA TGTGCCAGCAGTTTTCCGGACTGGGTTAGAGGGGCCAACGTCCTGACTTTC. As protein: CASSFPDWVRGANVLTF.

The CDR3 here is CASSRTHSQSGDEQFF. The CDR3 bases are TGTGCCAGCTCACGAACCCATTCTCAGTCGGGGGATGAGCAGTTCTTC. The chain has TRBV18 and TRBJ2-1; D is possibly TRBD2 (6 bases). CDR1 KGHSH and CDR2 LQKENI come from the germline V gene. This CDR3 spans 16 amino acids. Trimming pared 4 bases from V and 8 bases from J, leaving 21 bases between. Full variable domain (missing parts from reference TRBV18 and TRBJ2-1): NAGVMQNPRHLVRRRGQEARLRCSPMKGHSHVYWYRQLPEEGLKFMVYLQKENIIDESGMPKERFSAEFPKEGPSILRIQQVVRGDSAAYFCASSRTHSQSGDEQFFGPGTRLTVL.

The rearrangement joins TRBV6-6 to TRBJ2-2; 7 bases are a match to TRBD2. This CDR3 has 16 residues. From germline, CDR1 is MNHNY and CDR2 SVGAGI (reference sequence). V was pared by 0 bases and J by 4 bases, with 5 bases of the junction left unmatched. The CDR3 sequence is CASSYSGGRGTGELFF. In DNA form, the CDR3 reads TGTGCCAGCAGTTACTCGGGGGGGAGAGGCACCGGGGAGCTGTTTTTT.

The CDR3 bases are TGCGCCAGCAGTGAGGAAGGACAGGGAATTAAGTCCCAGTACTTC. Its protein product is CASSEEGQGIKSQYF. This chain links TRBV10-1 with TRBJ2-7, with 8 bases identical to TRBD1. The CDR3 is made up of 15 amino acids. Germline V gene data show CDR1 as WNHNN and CDR2 as SYGVQD (reference sequence). J gave up 10 bases and V 2 bases, and 13 bases lay outside the gene matches.

The chain has TRBV4-2 and TRBJ1-1; 9 positions match TRBD1. Germline lookup yields CDR1 LGHNA and CDR2 YNFKEQ. This CDR3 is 14 amino acids long. V dropped 5 bases and J dropped 3; count of bases not matched to a gene: 4. CDR3 nucleotide sequence: TGTGCCAGCAGCTGGGGACAGGGAGACACTGAAGCTTTCTTT. The encoded protein is CASSWGQGDTEAFF.

The V and J genes are TRBV18 and TRBJ2-7; D remains ambiguous. Germline loops: CDR1 KGHSH, CDR2 LQKENI. The V and J ends lost 3 bases and 0 bases respectively, with 9 bases between them. The CDR3 contains 14 residues. CDR3 loop: CASSPLGSSYEQYF. The DNA for the CDR3 is TGTGCCAGCTCACCCCTGGGCAGCTCCTACGAGCAGTACTTC.

The rearrangement uses TRBV30 and TRBJ2-1; maybe TRBD2 (6 bases). Germline CDR1 GTSNPN, CDR2 SVGIG (reference sequence). Deletions cut 0 bases from V and 0 bases from J, with 9 bases between. The CDR3 extends over 15 amino acids. The DNA for the CDR3 is TGTGCCTGGAGTGTAGCCGGGAGCTCCTACAATGAGCAGTTCTTC. It is translated as CAWSVAGSSYNEQFF.

The V and J genes are TRBV7-6 and TRBJ2-2; TRBD2 agrees at 7 bases. After removal of 3 bases from V and 4 bases from J, the junction contained 2 bases not matched to a gene. The CDR3 has 14 residues. Germline lookup yields CDR1 SGHVS and CDR2 FNYEAQ. This CDR3 reads CASSFGGGTGELFF. In nucleotides, the CDR3 is TGTGCCAGCAGCTTTGGCGGGGGCACCGGGGAGCTGTTTTTT.

This clone was observed a single time. The CDR3 here is CASIPTSGRYNEQFF. CDR3 sequence (DNA): TGTGCCAGCATTCCGACTAGCGGGAGGTACAATGAGCAGTTCTTC. The chain couples TRBV6-5 to TRBJ2-1, with 13 bases identical to TRBD2. J was trimmed by 4 bases and V by 7 bases; bases with no gene match: 4. The CDR3 has 15 amino acids. The germline gives CDR1 MNHEY, CDR2 SVGAGI.

The rearrangement links TRBV5-1 to TRBJ1-3; 7 nucleotides agree with TRBD1. CDR3 length: 14 amino acids. Germline CDR1 is SGHRS and CDR2 is YFSETQ. The ends lost 2 bases at V and 4 bases at J; junction bases unmatched: 3. The CDR3 DNA reads TGCGCCAGCAGCTTAGGGACAGTGGGAAACACCATATATTTT. This translates into CASSLGTVGNTIYF.

The V gene is TRBV10-3, the J gene TRBJ2-5; 9 bases are a match to TRBD2. CDR3 length: 16 amino acids. Germline V gives CDR1 ENHRY, CDR2 SYGVKD. J gave up 5 bases and V 2 bases, and 9 bases lay outside the gene matches. CDR3 DNA sequence: TGTGCCATCAGTGAGCCGGGACTAGCCTTAGGGGAGACCCAGTACTTC. Translation gives CAISEPGLALGETQYF.

The V call is TRBV11-3, the J call TRBJ2-5; 8 positions match TRBD2. Germline CDR1 reads SGHNT; CDR2 reads YENEEA. V shed 5 bases, J shed 5 bases, and the junction held 10 bases outside the gene matches. This CDR3 region has 15 residues. The CDR3 region is CASSLTRTSLETQYF. The DNA for the CDR3 is TGTGCCAGCAGCCTAACCCGGACTAGCTTGGAGACCCAGTACTTC.

The table lists this clone with a few counts. The V call is TRBV18, the J call TRBJ1-2, with a weak D call TRBD1 (5 bases). With 5 bases removed from V and 8 bases from J, the gap between germline ends came to 15 bases. This CDR3 has 13 residues. CDR1 KGHSH and CDR2 LQKENI come from the germline V gene. CDR3 protein: CASSTDPRGGYTF. CDR3 coding DNA: TGTGCCAGCTCAACCGATCCCCGGGGGGGCTACACCTTC.

J is TRBJ2-5 and V is TRBV6-1; D possibly corresponds to TRBD2 (5 bases). CDR3 length: 13 amino acids. Germline V gene lookup returns CDR1 MNHNS and CDR2 SASEGT. V was trimmed by 6 bases and J by 5 bases, leaving 13 bases between them. The CDR3 bases are TGTGCCAGCAGACCTCGGGGTCCGGAGACCCAGTACTTC. As protein: CASRPRGPETQYF.

V gene TRBV18 combines with J gene TRBJ2-5; 8 nucleotides match TRBD1. Germline lookup yields CDR1 KGHSH and CDR2 LQKENI. The J segment lost 7 bases and the V segment lost 3 bases, leaving 10 bases of the junction unmatched. This CDR3 region has 15 residues. The CDR3 reads CASSPPDRVEGTQYF. The DNA of the CDR3 is TGTGCCAGCTCACCCCCGGACAGGGTCGAAGGGACCCAGTACTTC.

This chain uses TRBV5-6 with TRBJ2-7; TRBD1 aligns across 10 bases. In germline, CDR1 is SGHDT, CDR2 YYEEEE. With V trimmed by 3 bases and J by 2 bases, 5 bases remained unmatched. The CDR3 is 15 amino acids. The DNA for the CDR3 is TGTGCCAGCAGCTCCGCCGGGACAGGGGCCTACGAGCAGTACTTC. Amino acids: CASSSAGTGAYEQYF. The complete variable domain, with remaining parts taken from reference TRBV5-6 and TRBJ2-7, reads DAGVTQSPTHLIKTRGQQVTLRCSPKSGHDTVSWYQQALGQGPQFIFQYYEEEERQRGNFPDRFSGHQFPNYSSELNVNALLLGDSALYLCASSSAGTGAYEQYFGPGTRLTVT.

The gene calls are TRBV4-3 and TRBJ2-4, with unresolved D. Germline CDR1 LGHNA, CDR2 YSLEER. The CDR3 runs to 17 residues. Trimming pared 0 bases from V and 2 bases from J, leaving 14 bases between. CDR3 amino acids: CASSQDPPVSPKNIQYF. The CDR3 nucleotides are TGCGCCAGCAGCCAAGACCCCCCAGTATCTCCCAAAAACATTCAGTACTTC.

This chain connects TRBV28 to TRBJ1-5, with unresolved D. Between the trimmed V and J ends, which lost 9 bases and 8 bases, there was a span of 11 bases. In germline, CDR1 is MDHEN, CDR2 SYDVKM. The CDR3 runs 11 residues. In DNA form, the CDR3 reads TGTGCCAGTGGAAAGAGGGAGCCCCAGCATTTT. As protein: CASGKREPQHF.

The rearrangement joins TRBV5-1 to TRBJ2-7; TRBD2 aligns across 15 bases. Germline V gives CDR1 SGHRS, CDR2 YFSETQ. With 4 bases clipped from V and 6 bases from J, the junction kept 2 bases outside the gene matches. The CDR3 extends over 14 amino acids. Here the CDR3 reads CASSQGLAGGEQYF. CDR3 DNA sequence: TGCGCCAGCAGCCAGGGACTAGCGGGAGGCGAGCAGTACTTC. Full variable domain (missing parts from reference TRBV5-1 and TRBJ2-7): KAGVTQTPRYLIKTRGQQVTLSCSPISGHRSVSWYQQTPGQGLQFLFEYFSETQRNKGNFPGRFSGRQFSNSRSEMNVSTLELGDSALYLCASSQGLAGGEQYFGPGTRLTVT.

The CDR3 sequence is CASSRLGTATSTDTQYF. CDR3 DNA: TGTGCCAGCAGTCGGCTCGGGACAGCTACTAGCACAGATACGCAGTATTTT. The chain recombines TRBV28 with TRBJ2-3; 7 positions match TRBD1. The ends lost 5 bases at V and 0 bases at J; junction bases unmatched: 11. This CDR3 is 17 amino acids long. Germline V gene lookup returns CDR1 MDHEN and CDR2 SYDVKM. Full variable domain (missing parts from reference TRBV28 and TRBJ2-3): DVKVTQSSRYLVKRTGEKVFLECVQDMDHENMFWYRQDPGLGLRLIYFSYDVKMKEKGDIPEGYSVSREKKERFSLILESASTNQTSMYLCASSRLGTATSTDTQYFGPGTRLTVL.

The chain links TRBV4-3 to TRBJ1-4, with D unclear. Trimming stripped 3 bases from V and 0 bases from J, with 14 bases between. CDR3 length: 17 residues. The germline V gene encodes CDR1 LGHNA and CDR2 YSLEER. This chain's CDR3 is CASSQDGRAATNEKLFF. In DNA, the CDR3 is TGCGCCAGCAGCCAGGATGGGAGAGCCGCAACTAATGAAAAACTGTTTTTT.

The chain employs TRBV5-4 and TRBJ2-3, with 8 bases that match TRBD1. V shed 0 bases, J shed 4 bases, and the junction held 1 base outside the gene matches. This CDR3 region has 14 residues. Germline V gene data show CDR1 as SGHNT and CDR2 as YYREEE (reference sequence). CDR3 residues: CASSLGQGPDTQYF. The DNA for the CDR3 is TGTGCCAGCAGCTTGGGACAGGGGCCAGATACGCAGTATTTT.

This chain joins TRBV2 and TRBJ2-4; possible D gene TRBD2, 6 bases. Between the trimmed V and J ends, which lost 6 bases and 0 bases, there was a span of 15 bases. The V gene's germline CDR1 is SNHLY and CDR2 FYNNEI. The length of the CDR3 is 16 residues. In DNA, the CDR3 is TGTGCCAGCAGCTGGCCTTCGGGACTAGCCAAAAACATTCAGTACTTC. Residues: CASSWPSGLAKNIQYF.

J is TRBJ1-1 and V is TRBV4-3; 9 bases are shared with TRBD1. CDR1 and CDR2 (germline): LGHNA, YSLEER. V was pared by 4 bases and J by 1 base, with 4 bases of the junction left unmatched. This CDR3 comprises 15 residues. The CDR3 sequence: CASSLTTGGNTEAFF. As DNA, the CDR3 is TGCGCCAGCAGCCTAACGACAGGGGGGAACACTGAAGCTTTCTTT.

The chain uses TRBV29-1 and TRBJ1-2, with a possible D match to TRBD1 (5 bases). Trimming took off 3 bases at V and 4 bases at J, with 15 bases between the two ends. CDR3 length equals 14 residues. CDR1 SQVTM and CDR2 ANQGSEA come from the germline V gene. In nucleotides, the CDR3 is TGCAGCGTTGACTTTTGGGGGACTGGCTATGGCTACACCTTC. Translating it yields CSVDFWGTGYGYTF.